This TCR beta chain was recorded in a study of cytomegalovirus exposure and HLA in healthy donors. Findings and limits, study-wide: Sequencing likely caused a cluster of highly shared sequence variants.

PCR involved 60 Vbeta and 13 Jbeta primers. Measured with immunoSEQ multiplex PCR; TCRdb has only the in-frame clones, and not every one. The sample lists 95,000 to 110,000 clones; 60% to 85% were seen once. As regards this clone: Antigen specificity is unknown.

The CDR3 loop spans 19 amino acids. J lost 2 bases, V lost 4 bases, and 14 bases had no gene match. Per germline, CDR1 SGHNT and CDR2 YYREEE (reference sequence). The chain couples TRBV5-4 to TRBJ2-3; 12 bases fit TRBD2. The clonotype originates from a woman younger than 35 in good health and CMV-seropositive. The sequencing input was PBMCs. CDR3 in DNA: TGTGCCAGCAGCCATCCGGGACTAGCGGGCCGGACTTTCACAGATACGCAGTATTTT. This gives the protein CASSHPGLAGRTFTDTQYF. Full variable domain (remainder filled in from reference TRBV5-4 and TRBJ2-3): ETGVTQSPTHLIKTRGQQVTLRCSSQSGHNTVSWYQQALGQGPQFIFQYYREEENGRGNFPPRFSGLQFPNYSSELNVNALELDDSALYLCASSHPGLAGRTFTDTQYFGPGTRLTVL.